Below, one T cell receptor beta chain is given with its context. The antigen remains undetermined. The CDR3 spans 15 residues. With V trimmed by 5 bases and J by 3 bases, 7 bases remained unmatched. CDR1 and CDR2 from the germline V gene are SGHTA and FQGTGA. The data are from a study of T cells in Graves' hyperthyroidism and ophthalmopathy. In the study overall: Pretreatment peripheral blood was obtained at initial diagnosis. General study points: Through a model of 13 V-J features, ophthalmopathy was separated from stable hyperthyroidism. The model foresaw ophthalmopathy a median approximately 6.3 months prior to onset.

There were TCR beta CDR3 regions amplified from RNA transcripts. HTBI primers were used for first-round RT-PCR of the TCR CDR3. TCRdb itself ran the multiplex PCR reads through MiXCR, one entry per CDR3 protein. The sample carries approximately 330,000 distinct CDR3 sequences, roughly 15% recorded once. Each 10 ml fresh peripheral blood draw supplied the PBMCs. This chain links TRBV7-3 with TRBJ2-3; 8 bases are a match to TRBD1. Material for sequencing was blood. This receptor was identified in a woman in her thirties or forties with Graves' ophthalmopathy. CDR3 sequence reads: CASSPTGAGTDTQYF. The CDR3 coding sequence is TGTGCCAGCAGCCCGACAGGGGCCGGGACAGATACGCAGTATTTT.